This section outlines one T cell receptor beta chain sequence together with its context. What it binds is unknown. The sample comes from a study of cytomegalovirus exposure and HLA in healthy donors. General study results and limits: More clonal expansion characterized HLA-associated TCR beta chains than equally common others in a later analysis. It was in a later analysis that TCR association rates were seen to vary by HLA locus, highest for DRB1 and lowest for HLA-C.

PCR primers comprised 60 Vbeta and 13 Jbeta primers. Sequenced by immunoSEQ multiplex PCR; TCRdb stores in-frame clones only, minus some. The clone table shows under 200,000 clones, with the ten largest holding roughly 2%. These donors, healthy bone marrow donors, were studied. J lost 4 bases, V lost 4 bases, and 15 bases had no gene match. This CDR3 is built from 17 residues. CDR1 is SGHRS, CDR2 YFSETQ, per germline. This chain connects TRBV5-1 to TRBJ2-3; 7 bases align to TRBD2. The TCR was taken from a man aged 25 to 45 in good health and CMV-seronegative. The sample comprised PBMCs. CDR3 bases: TGCGCCAGCAGCCTAAATCCTGGGGCGGGAGACGCAGATACGCAGTATTTT. Translated, it gives CASSLNPGAGDADTQYF.